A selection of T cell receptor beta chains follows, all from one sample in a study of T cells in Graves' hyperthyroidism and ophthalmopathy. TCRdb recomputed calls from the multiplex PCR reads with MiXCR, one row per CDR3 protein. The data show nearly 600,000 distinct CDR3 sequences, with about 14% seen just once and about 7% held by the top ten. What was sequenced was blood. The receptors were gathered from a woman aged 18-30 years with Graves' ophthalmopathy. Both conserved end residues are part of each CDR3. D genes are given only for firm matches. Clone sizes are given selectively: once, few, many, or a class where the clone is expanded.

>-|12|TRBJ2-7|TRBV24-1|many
TGTGCCACCAGTGATTTTCGTGGTGAGCAGTACTTC
CATSDFRGEQYF
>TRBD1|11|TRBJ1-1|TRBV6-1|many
TGTGCCAGACGACAGGGAGCTGAAGCTTTCTTT
CARRQGAEAFF
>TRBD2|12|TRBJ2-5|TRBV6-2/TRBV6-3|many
TGTGCCAGCAAGCGGGATGAAGAGACCCAGTACTTC
CASKRDEETQYF
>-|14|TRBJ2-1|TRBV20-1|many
TGCAGTGCTAGCGGGCGGGCCTCCTACAATGAGCAGTTCTTC
CSASGRASYNEQFF
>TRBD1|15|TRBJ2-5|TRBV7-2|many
TGTGCCAGCAGCCTGACAGGGGGCATGGGGGAGACCCAGTACTTC
CASSLTGGMGETQYF
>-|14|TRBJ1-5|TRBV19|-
TGTGCCAGTAGTGGGCAGGGAGGTTATCAGCCCCAGCATTTT
CASSGQGGYQPQHF
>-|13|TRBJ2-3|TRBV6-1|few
TGTGCCAGCAGTGACGGGAGAACAGATACGCAGTATTTT
CASSDGRTDTQYF
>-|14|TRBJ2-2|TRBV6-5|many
TGTGCCAGCAGTTACTCCCTGAACACCGGGGAGCTGTTTTTT
CASSYSLNTGELFF
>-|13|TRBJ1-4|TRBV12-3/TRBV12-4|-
TGTGCCAGCAACGGACCATCGAGTGAAAAACTGTTTTTT
CASNGPSSEKLFF
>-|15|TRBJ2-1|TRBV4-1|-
TGCGCCAGCAGCCAAGAATGGGGTATCAGAAATGAGCAGTTCTTC
CASSQEWGIRNEQFF
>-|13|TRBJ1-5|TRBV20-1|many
TGCAGTGCTATACAGGGCCCCAATCAGCCCCAGCATTTT
CSAIQGPNQPQHF
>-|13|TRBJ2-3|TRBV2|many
TGTGCCAGCAAATCGGGGCGCACAGATACGCAGTATTTT
CASKSGRTDTQYF
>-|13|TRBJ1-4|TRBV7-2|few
TGTGCCAGCAGACAAGGGGACGGTGAAAAACTGTTTTTT
CASRQGDGEKLFF
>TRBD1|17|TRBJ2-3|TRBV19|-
TGTGCCAGTAGTATAGGCCTGAGACAGGGGGTTACGAATACGCAGTATTTT
CASSIGLRQGVTNTQYF
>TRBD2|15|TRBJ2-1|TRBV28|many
TGTGCCAGCAGTTTGACTAGCGGGAGGGCCATTGAGCAGTTCTTC
CASSLTSGRAIEQFF
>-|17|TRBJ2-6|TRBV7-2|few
TGTGCCAGCAGCCTCCGGTTGGGTGGTACTGGGGCCAACGTCCTGACTTTC
CASSLRLGGTGANVLTF
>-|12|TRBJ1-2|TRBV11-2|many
TGTGCCAGCAGGGCCGGGGGCTATGGCTACACCTTC
CASRAGGYGYTF
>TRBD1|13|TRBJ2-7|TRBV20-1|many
TGCAGTGCTAGAACCTACAGGGGGTACGAGCAGTACTTC
CSARTYRGYEQYF